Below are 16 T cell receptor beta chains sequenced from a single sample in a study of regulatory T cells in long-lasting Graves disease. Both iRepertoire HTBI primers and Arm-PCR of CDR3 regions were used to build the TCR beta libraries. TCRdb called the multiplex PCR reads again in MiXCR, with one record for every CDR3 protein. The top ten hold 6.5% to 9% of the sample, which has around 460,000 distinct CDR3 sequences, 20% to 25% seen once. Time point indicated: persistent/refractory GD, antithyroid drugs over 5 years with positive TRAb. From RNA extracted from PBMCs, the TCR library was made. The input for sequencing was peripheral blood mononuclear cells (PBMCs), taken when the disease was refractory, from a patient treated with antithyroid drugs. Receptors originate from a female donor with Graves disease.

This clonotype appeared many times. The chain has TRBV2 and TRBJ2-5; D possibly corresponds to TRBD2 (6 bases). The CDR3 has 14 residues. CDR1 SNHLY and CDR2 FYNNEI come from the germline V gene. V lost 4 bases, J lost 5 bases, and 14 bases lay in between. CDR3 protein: CASSGILAGETQYF. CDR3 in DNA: TGTGCCAGCAGTGGCATACTAGCTGGGGAGACCCAGTACTTC.

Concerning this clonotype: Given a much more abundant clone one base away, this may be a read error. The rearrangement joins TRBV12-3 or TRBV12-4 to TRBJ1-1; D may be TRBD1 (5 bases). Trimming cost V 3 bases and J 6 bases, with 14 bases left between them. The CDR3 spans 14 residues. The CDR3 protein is CASSLSGDWAEAFF. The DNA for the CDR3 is TGTGCCAGCAGTTTGTCGGGGGATTGGGCTGAAGCTTTCTTT.

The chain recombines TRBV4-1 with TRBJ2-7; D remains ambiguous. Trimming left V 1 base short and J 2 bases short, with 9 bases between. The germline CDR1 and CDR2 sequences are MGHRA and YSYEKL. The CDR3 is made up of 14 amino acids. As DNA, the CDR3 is TGCGCCAGCAGCCAAGGGATTTCGACCTACGAGCAGTACTTC. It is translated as CASSQGISTYEQYF.

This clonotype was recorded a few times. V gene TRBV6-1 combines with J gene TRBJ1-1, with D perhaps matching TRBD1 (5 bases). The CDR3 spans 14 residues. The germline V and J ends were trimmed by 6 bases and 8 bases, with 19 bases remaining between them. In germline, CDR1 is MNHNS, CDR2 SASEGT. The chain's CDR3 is CASSSSTGGLEAFF. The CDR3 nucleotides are TGTGCCAGCAGCTCCTCCACGGGGGGATTAGAAGCTTTCTTT.

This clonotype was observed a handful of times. The CDR3 here is CASELNYEQYF. CDR3 DNA sequence: TGTGCCAGCGAACTTAACTACGAGCAGTACTTC. V usage is TRBV28 and J usage is TRBJ2-7; D uncertain. The CDR3 contains 11 residues. Germline V CDR1 and CDR2: MDHEN, SYDVKM. The V end lost 8 bases, the J end lost 3 bases, and 8 bases lay between the germline ends.

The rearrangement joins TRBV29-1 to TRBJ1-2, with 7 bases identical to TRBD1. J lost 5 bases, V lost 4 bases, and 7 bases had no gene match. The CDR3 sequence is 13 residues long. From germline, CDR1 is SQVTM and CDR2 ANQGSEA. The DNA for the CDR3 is TGCAGCGTTGCGACACAGGGGACTTATGGCTACACCTTC. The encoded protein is CSVATQGTYGYTF. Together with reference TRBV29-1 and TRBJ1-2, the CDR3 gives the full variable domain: SAVISQKPSRDICQRGTSLTIQCQVDSQVTMMFWYRQQPGQSLTLIATANQGSEATYESGFVIDKFPISRPNLTFSTLTVSNMSPEDSSIYLCSVATQGTYGYTFGSGTRLTVV.

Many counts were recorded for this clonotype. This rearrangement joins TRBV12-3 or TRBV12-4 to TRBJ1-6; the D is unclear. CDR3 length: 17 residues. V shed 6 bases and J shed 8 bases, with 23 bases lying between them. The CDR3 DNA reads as TGTGCCAGCAGCCCCTTGCCTGACGGCCGGTACGATTCACCCCTCCACTTT. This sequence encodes CASSPLPDGRYDSPLHF.

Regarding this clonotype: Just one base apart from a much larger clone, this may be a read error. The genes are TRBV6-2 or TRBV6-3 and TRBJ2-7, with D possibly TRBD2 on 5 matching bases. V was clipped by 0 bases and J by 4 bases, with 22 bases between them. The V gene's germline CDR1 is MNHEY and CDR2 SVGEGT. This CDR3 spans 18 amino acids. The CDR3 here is CASSYSAPGRAGKYEQYF. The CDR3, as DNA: TGTGCCAGCAGTTACTCGGCCCCAGGTCGAGCCGGGAAGTACGAGCAGTACTTC.

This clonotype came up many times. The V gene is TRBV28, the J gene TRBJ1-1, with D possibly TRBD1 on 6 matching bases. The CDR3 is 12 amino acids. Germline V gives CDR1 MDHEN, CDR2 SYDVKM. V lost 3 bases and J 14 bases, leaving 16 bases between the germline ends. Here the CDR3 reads CASSLGPGGWFF. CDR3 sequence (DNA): TGTGCCAGCAGTTTGGGTCCGGGGGGCTGGTTCTTT.

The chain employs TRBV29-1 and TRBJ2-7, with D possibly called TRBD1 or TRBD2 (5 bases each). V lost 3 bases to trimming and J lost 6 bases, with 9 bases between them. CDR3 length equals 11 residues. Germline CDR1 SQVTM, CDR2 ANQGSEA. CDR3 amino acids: CSVDQRGEQYF. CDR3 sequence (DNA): TGCAGCGTTGACCAGAGGGGCGAGCAGTACTTC.

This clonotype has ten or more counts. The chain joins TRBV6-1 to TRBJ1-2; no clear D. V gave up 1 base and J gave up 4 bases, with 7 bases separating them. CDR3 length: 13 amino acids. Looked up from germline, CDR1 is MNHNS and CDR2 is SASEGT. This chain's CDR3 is CASSEGATYGYTF. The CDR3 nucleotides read TGTGCCAGCAGTGAAGGGGCGACCTATGGCTACACCTTC.

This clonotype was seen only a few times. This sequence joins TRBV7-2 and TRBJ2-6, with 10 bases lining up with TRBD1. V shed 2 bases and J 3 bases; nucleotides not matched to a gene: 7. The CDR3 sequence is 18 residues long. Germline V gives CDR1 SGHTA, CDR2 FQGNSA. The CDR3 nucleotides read TGTGCCAGCAGCTTAAGACAGGGGGCGGCCTTTGGGGCCAACGTCCTGACTTTC. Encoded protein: CASSLRQGAAFGANVLTF.

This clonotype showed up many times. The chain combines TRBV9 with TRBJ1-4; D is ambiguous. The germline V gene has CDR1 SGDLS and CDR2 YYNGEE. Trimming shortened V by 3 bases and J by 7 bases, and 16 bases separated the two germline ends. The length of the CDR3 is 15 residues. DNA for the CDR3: TGTGCCAGCAGCGACTGGACGGCGGGCGGTGAAAAACTGTTTTTT. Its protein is CASSDWTAGGEKLFF.

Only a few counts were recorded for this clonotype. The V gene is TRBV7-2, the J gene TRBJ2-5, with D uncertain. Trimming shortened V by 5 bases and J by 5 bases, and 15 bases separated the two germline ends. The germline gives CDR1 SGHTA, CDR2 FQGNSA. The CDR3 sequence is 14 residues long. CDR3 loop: CASSPQGLGETQYF. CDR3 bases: TGTGCCAGCAGCCCCCAAGGGCTCGGGGAGACCCAGTACTTC.

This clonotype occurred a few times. The CDR3 DNA is TGTGCCAGCAGCCAATTAGGCCTTAGTGAAAAACTGTTTTTT. Translating gives CASSQLGLSEKLFF. V usage is TRBV3-1 and J usage is TRBJ1-4, with D uncertain. Germline CDR1 LGHDT, CDR2 YNNKEL (reference sequence). Trimming cost V 2 bases and J 7 bases, with 11 bases left between them. The CDR3 consists of 14 residues. Combining the CDR3 with reference TRBV3-1 and TRBJ1-4 gives the whole variable domain DTAVSQTPKYLVTQMGNDKSIKCEQNLGHDTMYWYKQDSKKFLKIMFSYNNKELIINETVPNRFSPKSPDKAHLNLHINSLELGDSAVYFCASSQLGLSEKLFFGSGTQLSVL.

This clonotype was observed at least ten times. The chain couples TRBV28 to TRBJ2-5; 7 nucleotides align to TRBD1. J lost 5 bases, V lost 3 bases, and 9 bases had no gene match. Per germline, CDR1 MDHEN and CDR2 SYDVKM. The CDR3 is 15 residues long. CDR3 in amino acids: CASSLTQGVRETQYF. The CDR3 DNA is TGTGCCAGCAGTTTGACGCAGGGGGTCCGGGAGACCCAGTACTTC.